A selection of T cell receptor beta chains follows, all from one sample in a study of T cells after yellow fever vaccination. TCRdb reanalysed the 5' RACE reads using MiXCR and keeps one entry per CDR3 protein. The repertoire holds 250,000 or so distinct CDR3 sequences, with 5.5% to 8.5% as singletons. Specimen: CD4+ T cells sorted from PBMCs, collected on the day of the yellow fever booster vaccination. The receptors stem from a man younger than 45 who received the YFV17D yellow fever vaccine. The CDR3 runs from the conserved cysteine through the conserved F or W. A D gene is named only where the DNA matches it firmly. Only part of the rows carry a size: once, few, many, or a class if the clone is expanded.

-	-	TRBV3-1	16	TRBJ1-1	TGTGCCAGCAGCCAAGACGGGCGTAAGTTTAGCACTGAAGCTTTCTTT	CASSQDGRKFSTEAFF
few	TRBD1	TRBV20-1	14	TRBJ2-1	TGCAGTGCTAGAAACGGACAGGGGAGAAATGAGCAGTTCTTC	CSARNGQGRNEQFF
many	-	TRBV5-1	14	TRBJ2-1	TGCGCCAGCAGCCAGGCCGCTCGTAACAATGAGCAGTTCTTC	CASSQAARNNEQFF
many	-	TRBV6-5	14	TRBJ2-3	TGTGCCAGCAGCCAGGCCGGCAGACGGGATACGCAGTATTTT	CASSQAGRRDTQYF
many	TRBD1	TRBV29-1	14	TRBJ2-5	TGCAGCGTTGGGCAGGGGCGACAGGGGGAGACCCAGTACTTC	CSVGQGRQGETQYF
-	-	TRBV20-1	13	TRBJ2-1	TGCAGTGCTAGATTCGGGAGACGGGATGAGCAGTTCTTC	CSARFGRRDEQFF
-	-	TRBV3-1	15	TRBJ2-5	TGTGCCAGCAGCCAAGATTATAGAGGCTGGGAGACCCAGTACTTC	CASSQDYRGWETQYF
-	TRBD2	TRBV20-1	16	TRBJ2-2	TGCAGTGCCCACTCGGCGGGAGTCACCAACACCGGGGAGCTGTTTTTT	CSAHSAGVTNTGELFF
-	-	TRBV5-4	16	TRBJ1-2	TGTGCCAGCACACGCCCCCGGCAGGGGAGGACTGTTGGCTACACCTTC	CASTRPRQGRTVGYTF
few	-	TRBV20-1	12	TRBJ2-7	TGCAGTGCTAGAGGGTCACAATGGGAGCAGTACTTC	CSARGSQWEQYF
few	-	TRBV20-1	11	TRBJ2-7	TGCAGTGCTAGAGATGGGGTAAAGCAGTACTTC	CSARDGVKQYF
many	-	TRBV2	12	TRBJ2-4	TGTGCCAGCAGTGTAGGCAGAAACATTCAGTACTTC	CASSVGRNIQYF
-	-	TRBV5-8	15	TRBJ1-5	TGTGCCAGCAGCTTGGAAGGGGCCCTCAATCAGCCCCAGCATTTT	CASSLEGALNQPQHF
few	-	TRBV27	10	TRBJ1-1	TGTGCCAGCGCGCCCACTGAAGCTTTCTTT	CASAPTEAFF
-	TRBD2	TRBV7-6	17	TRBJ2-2	TGTGCCAGCAGCTTAGGGTCTAGCGGGATTATTGTCGGGGAGCTGTTTTTT	CASSLGSSGIIVGELFF
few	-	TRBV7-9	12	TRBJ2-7	TGTGCCAGCAGCCAGGGACAAAACGAGCAGTACTTC	CASSQGQNEQYF
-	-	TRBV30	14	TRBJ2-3	TGTGCCTGGAGTGAAGCTTGGGGCACAGATACGCAGTATTTT	CAWSEAWGTDTQYF
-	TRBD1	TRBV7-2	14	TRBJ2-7	TGTGCCAGCAGCTTTGGGACAGGAATCTACGAGCAGTACTTC	CASSFGTGIYEQYF
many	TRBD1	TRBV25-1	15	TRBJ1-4	TGTGCCAGCAGTGAAAGGACAGGGGGGTATGGAAAACTGTTTTTT	CASSERTGGYGKLFF
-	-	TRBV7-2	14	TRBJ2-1	TGTGCCAGCAGCTTCAGGGCGTCCTACAATGAGCAGTTCTTC	CASSFRASYNEQFF
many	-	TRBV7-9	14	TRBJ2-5	TGTGCCAGCAGCTATCAGAGCGGCCAAGAGACCCAGTACTTC	CASSYQSGQETQYF
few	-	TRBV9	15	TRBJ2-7	TGTGCCAGCAGCGTTTCGGGACAAACCTCCTACGAGCAGTACTTC	CASSVSGQTSYEQYF